The 22 T cell receptor beta chains presented below share a single source sample, sequenced in a study of T cell responses to AZD1222 COVID-19 vaccine (dated by TCRdb to the early 2020s). The protocol used for the library was the immunoSEQ multiplex PCR assay. TCRdb re-hosts the immuneACCESS table, in-frame sequences only. Its copies lack some clones; in the studies checked, an unresolved V gene accounts for under half of them, and the cause for the rest is not known. The sample table holds some 140,000 clones, of which around 85% were seen once. The ten most abundant clones make up under 7% of the sample. What this sample's time point label stands for: baseline before first vaccination. This specimen's treatment or condition label, per the study, means: meningococcal conjugate vaccine given as trial control. The starting material was peripheral blood, obtained on day 0 of MenACWY control vaccination. The receptors were sampled from an adult in good health.

This rearrangement joins TRBV6-4 to TRBJ2-2, with 10 positions matching TRBD1. Germline CDR1 MRHNA, CDR2 SNTAGT. V lost 4 bases and J lost 5; bases outside the gene matches: 7. The length of the CDR3 is 16 residues. The DNA for the CDR3 is TGTGCCAGCAGTGCAGCGACAGGGGGCAAAACCGGGGAGCTGTTTTTT. Translating it yields CASSAATGGKTGELFF.

The genes are TRBV11-3 and TRBJ2-5; 11 nucleotides align to TRBD1. CDR3 size: 17 residues. The V gene's germline CDR1 is SGHNT and CDR2 YENEEA. V trimming: 1 base; J trimming: 5 bases; junction bases outside the gene matches: 9. The CDR3 reads CASSLGEGDRGLETQYF. The CDR3 DNA is TGTGCCAGCAGCTTAGGAGAGGGGGACAGGGGGTTGGAGACCCAGTACTTC.

The chain carries TRBV18 and TRBJ2-4, with 9 bases that match TRBD1. Germline V CDR1 and CDR2: KGHSH, LQKENI. The CDR3 loop spans 14 amino acids. V shed 3 bases, J shed 6 bases, and the junction held 3 bases outside the gene matches. Here the CDR3 reads CASSPRDRVNIQYF. The DNA of the CDR3 is TGTGCCAGCTCACCCCGGGACAGGGTAAACATTCAGTACTTC.

The chain couples TRBV15 to TRBJ2-6; D might be TRBD2 (6 bases). Germline-derived CDR1 and CDR2 are LNHNV and YYDKDF (reference sequence). V was clipped by 0 bases and J by 4 bases, with 10 bases between them. CDR3 length: 16 residues. This CDR3 is CATSRDGGPGANVLTF. The CDR3 nucleotides are TGTGCCACCAGCAGAGATGGAGGGCCCGGGGCCAACGTCCTGACTTTC.

This rearrangement joins TRBV14 to TRBJ2-1, with D possibly being TRBD2 (7 bases). Germline CDR1 is SGHDN and CDR2 is FVKESK. There are 16 residues in the CDR3. The germline V and J ends were trimmed by 6 bases and 1 base, with 16 bases remaining between them. CDR3 DNA: TGTGCCAGCAGATCAAGGGGGGGTCCGTCCTACAATGAGCAGTTCTTC. It specifies CASRSRGGPSYNEQFF. The complete variable domain, with remaining parts taken from reference TRBV14 and TRBJ2-1, reads EAGVTQFPSHSVIEKGQTVTLRCDPISGHDNLYWYRRVMGKEIKFLLHFVKESKQDESGMPNNRFLAERTGGTYSTLKVQPAELEDSGVYFCASRSRGGPSYNEQFFGPGTRLTVL.

The rearrangement uses TRBV18 and TRBJ2-1, with 16 nucleotides matching TRBD2. Trimming cost V 2 bases and J 9 bases; bases outside gene matches: 1. CDR3 length: 15 residues. Per the germline V gene, CDR1 is KGHSH and CDR2 is LQKENI. The CDR3 loop reads CASSPGTSGRVEQFF. The CDR3 DNA is TGTGCCAGCTCACCAGGGACTAGCGGGAGGGTTGAGCAGTTCTTC. Filled out from reference TRBV18 and TRBJ2-1, the complete variable domain reads NAGVMQNPRHLVRRRGQEARLRCSPMKGHSHVYWYRQLPEEGLKFMVYLQKENIIDESGMPKERFSAEFPKEGPSILRIQQVVRGDSAAYFCASSPGTSGRVEQFFGPGTRLTVL.

The chain recombines TRBV9 with TRBJ1-4, with TRBD1 matching 10 bases. The trim removed 0 bases at V and 8 bases at J, leaving 7 bases unmatched. Germline V gives CDR1 SGDLS, CDR2 YYNGEE. There are 16 residues in the CDR3. DNA for the CDR3: TGTGCCAGCAGCGTAGCGGGCGGGGACAGGGGCGAAAAACTGTTTTTT. Amino acid sequence: CASSVAGGDRGEKLFF. The full variable domain, in which reference TRBV9 and TRBJ1-4 provide the parts outside the CDR3, is DSGVTQTPKHLITATGQRVTLRCSPRSGDLSVYWYQQSLDQGLQFLIQYYNGEERAKGNILERFSAQQFPDLHSELNLSSLELGDSALYFCASSVAGGDRGEKLFFGSGTQLSVL.

The CDR3 protein is CASSPLVASYNEQFF. The CDR3, as DNA: TGTGCCAGCAGTCCTCTAGTAGCCTCCTACAATGAGCAGTTCTTC. The chain combines TRBV6-5 with TRBJ2-1; unclear D gene. Germline loops: CDR1 MNHEY, CDR2 SVGAGI. CDR3 length: 15 amino acids. V gave up 5 bases and J gave up 0 bases, with 11 bases separating them.

This chain uses TRBV6-4 with TRBJ1-5; 11 nucleotides match TRBD1. The germline V gene has CDR1 MRHNA and CDR2 SNTAGT. The CDR3 spans 17 residues. With 6 bases clipped from V and 1 base from J, the junction kept 8 bases outside the gene matches. CDR3 residues: CASRGTGGIESNQPQHF. CDR3 nucleotides: TGTGCCAGCAGGGGGACAGGGGGGATTGAGAGCAATCAGCCCCAGCATTTT.

The chain recombines TRBV7-2 with TRBJ1-5; D is uncertain. V was clipped by 5 bases and J by 0 bases, with 11 bases between them. The CDR3 has 15 residues. CDR1 and CDR2 (germline): SGHTA, FQGNSA. The CDR3 DNA follows: TGTGCCAGCAGCCCTAAAGGAAATAGCAATCAGCCCCAGCATTTT. It translates to CASSPKGNSNQPQHF.

The chain links TRBV18 to TRBJ1-5; TRBD1 is a possible D gene (6 bases). Germline V gene sequence: CDR1 KGHSH, CDR2 LQKENI. The CDR3 is 14 residues long. The V end lost 5 bases, the J end lost 6 bases, and 14 bases lay between the germline ends. The CDR3 DNA is TGTGCCAGCTCAATCGGGGGGCAAGGTCAGCCCCAGCATTTT. This gives the protein CASSIGGQGQPQHF.

This chain joins TRBV19 and TRBJ2-4; perhaps TRBD2 as D (5 bases). This CDR3 region has 14 residues. Germline V gene sequence: CDR1 LNHDA, CDR2 SQIVND (reference sequence). The V gene lost 0 bases and the J gene lost 14 bases, with 17 bases spanning the gap. The CDR3 bases are TGTGCCAGTAGTATAGATTATTCGACGGGGAAGGAGTACTTC. Translated: CASSIDYSTGKEYF.

This clone has more than one count but fewer than ten. The rearrangement uses TRBV4-1 and TRBJ1-2, with D possibly being TRBD1 (5 bases). The CDR3 loop spans 14 amino acids. Trimming removed 7 bases from V and 7 bases from J, with 19 bases in between. CDR1 is MGHRA and CDR2 is YSYEKL in the germline V gene. The DNA of the CDR3 is TGCGCCAGCACGACCCCGGGGGGAAGGGTTGGCTACACCTTC. Translating it yields CASTTPGGRVGYTF.

The chain couples TRBV7-6 to TRBJ1-2; D ambiguous. In germline, CDR1 is SGHVS, CDR2 FNYEAQ. The CDR3 is made up of 13 amino acids. The germline V and J ends were trimmed by 5 bases and 2 bases, with 9 bases remaining between them. For the CDR3, the DNA is TGTGCCAGCAGCCAAAGGAGAAACTATGGCTACACCTTC. This translates into CASSQRRNYGYTF.

The chain links TRBV5-1 to TRBJ2-2; 8 bases match TRBD2. Trimming removed 7 bases from V and 3 bases from J; junction bases left unmatched: 8. Germline values: CDR1 SGHRS, CDR2 YFSETQ. The CDR3 totals 15 residues. CDR3 nucleotide sequence: TGCGCCAGCGCCATTGGGACTAGGGACACCGGGGAGCTGTTTTTT. Amino acids: CASAIGTRDTGELFF.

J is TRBJ1-6 and V is TRBV18, with D possibly TRBD1 on 5 matching bases. V lost 6 bases and J lost 10, with 16 bases in between. The germline V gene has CDR1 KGHSH and CDR2 LQKENI. The CDR3 has 14 residues. The CDR3 DNA sequence: TGTGCCAGCTCCAGTAGAGGGGAAGGCTCACCCCTCCACTTT. As protein: CASSSRGEGSPLHF. Full variable domain (outside the CDR3, taken from reference TRBV18 and TRBJ1-6): NAGVMQNPRHLVRRRGQEARLRCSPMKGHSHVYWYRQLPEEGLKFMVYLQKENIIDESGMPKERFSAEFPKEGPSILRIQQVVRGDSAAYFCASSSRGEGSPLHFGNGTRLTVT.

The CDR3 region is CSVAGGRGQGDIQYF. The CDR3, as DNA: TGCAGCGTTGCAGGGGGACGCGGGCAGGGGGACATTCAGTACTTC. The chain couples TRBV29-1 to TRBJ2-4, with 7 bases that match TRBD1. This CDR3 spans 15 amino acids. The junction had 14 bases not matched to a gene; V was cut back by 4 bases and J by 8 bases. Germline V gives CDR1 SQVTM, CDR2 ANQGSEA.

Only one count was recorded for this clone. The chain has TRBV18 and TRBJ2-1; D is possibly TRBD2 (6 bases). Germline V CDR1 and CDR2: KGHSH, LQKENI. The CDR3 consists of 15 residues. V shed 3 bases and J shed 6 bases, with 15 bases lying between them. The CDR3 loop reads CASSPSGDPGNEQFF. The CDR3 nucleotides read TGTGCCAGCTCACCTAGCGGTGACCCCGGCAATGAGCAGTTCTTC.

This clone was counted between two and nine times. The rearrangement uses TRBV27 and TRBJ2-4; D unresolved. Germline values: CDR1 MNHEY, CDR2 SMNVEV (reference sequence). V was pared by 0 bases and J by 0 bases, with 9 bases between. The CDR3 runs 16 residues. CDR3 in amino acids: CASSLSGRLAKNIQYF. In nucleotides, the CDR3 is TGTGCCAGCAGTTTATCGGGCAGATTAGCCAAAAACATTCAGTACTTC.

The chain couples TRBV11-2 to TRBJ2-7, with D unresolved. The V gene lost 5 bases and the J gene lost 8 bases, with 19 bases spanning the gap. Germline assignment: CDR1 SGHAT and CDR2 FQNNGV. There are 14 residues in the CDR3. The CDR3 DNA reads TGTGCCAGCAGCCCAAGGACCGGTTCTTTGAAGCAGTACGTC. This sequence encodes CASSPRTGSLKQYV.

The rearrangement uses TRBV19 and TRBJ2-1; D is possibly TRBD1 (6 bases). Trimming left V 9 bases short and J 6 bases short, with 15 bases between. Germline V lookup: CDR1 LNHDA, CDR2 SQIVND (reference sequence). The CDR3 spans 13 residues. CDR3 residues: CASRPRTANEQFF. CDR3 coding DNA: TGTGCCAGCAGACCTCGGACAGCCAATGAGCAGTTCTTC. The full variable domain, with the rest looked up from reference TRBV19 and TRBJ2-1, is DGGITQSPKYLFRKEGQNVTLSCEQNLNHDAMYWYRQDPGQGLRLIYYSQIVNDFQKGDIAEGYSVSREKKESFPLTVTSAQKNPTAFYLCASRPRTANEQFFGPGTRLTVL.

The rearrangement links TRBV12-3 or TRBV12-4 to TRBJ2-5; D unclear. The CDR3 has 12 amino acids. The V and J ends lost 1 base and 10 bases respectively, with 10 bases between them. In DNA, the CDR3 is TGTGCCAGCAGTTTAGGGTACTCCCGCCAGTACTTC. Translating gives CASSLGYSRQYF.